This T cell receptor (beta chain) emerged from a study of cytomegalovirus exposure and HLA in healthy donors. CDR1 is SGHKS and CDR2 is YYEKEE in the germline V gene (reference sequence). Trimming took 1 base from V and 0 from J, leaving 13 bases between them. The CDR3 spans 17 residues. As concerns this clone: Its specificity is unknown.

With 60 Vbeta and 13 Jbeta primers, the PCR was carried out. Here immunoSEQ multiplex PCR was the method, and the copy in TCRdb shows in-frame clones only, minus some. The table lists over 65,000 clones, 65% to 85% of them singletons. Findings and limits, study-wide: In a later analysis, V- and J-gene trimming of beta chains associated with a DCLRE1C missense variant, replicated independently.

The receptor was isolated from a man aged 50 to 59 in good health and CMV-seronegative. This rearrangement joins TRBV5-5 to TRBJ2-2; no clear D. Sequenced sample: PBMCs. The DNA for the CDR3 is TGTGCCAGCAGCTTGTCCATATGGCTCGCGAACACCGGGGAGCTGTTTTTT. It translates to CASSLSIWLANTGELFF.